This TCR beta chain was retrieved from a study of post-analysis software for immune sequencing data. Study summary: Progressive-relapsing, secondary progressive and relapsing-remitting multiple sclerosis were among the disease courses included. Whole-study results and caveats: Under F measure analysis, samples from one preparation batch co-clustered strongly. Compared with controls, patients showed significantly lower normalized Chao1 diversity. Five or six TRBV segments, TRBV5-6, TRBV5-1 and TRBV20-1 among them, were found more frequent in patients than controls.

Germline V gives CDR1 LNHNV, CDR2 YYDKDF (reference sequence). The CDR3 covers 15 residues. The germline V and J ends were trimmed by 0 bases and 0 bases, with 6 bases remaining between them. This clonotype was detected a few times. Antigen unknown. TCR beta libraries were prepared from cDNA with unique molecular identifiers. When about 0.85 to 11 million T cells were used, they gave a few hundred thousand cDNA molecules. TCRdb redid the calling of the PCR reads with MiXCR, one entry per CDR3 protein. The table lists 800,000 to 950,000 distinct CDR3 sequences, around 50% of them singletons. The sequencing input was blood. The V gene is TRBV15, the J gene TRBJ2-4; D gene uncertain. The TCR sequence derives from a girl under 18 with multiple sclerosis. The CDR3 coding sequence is TGTGCCACCAGCAGAGATGGAATAGCCAAAAACATTCAGTACTTC. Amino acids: CATSRDGIAKNIQYF. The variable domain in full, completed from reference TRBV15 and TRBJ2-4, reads DAMVIQNPRYQVTQFGKPVTLSCSQTLNHNVMYWYQQKSSQAPKLLFHYYDKDFNNEADTPDNFQSRRPNTSFCFLDIRSPGLGDTAMYLCATSRDGIAKNIQYFGAGTRLSVL.